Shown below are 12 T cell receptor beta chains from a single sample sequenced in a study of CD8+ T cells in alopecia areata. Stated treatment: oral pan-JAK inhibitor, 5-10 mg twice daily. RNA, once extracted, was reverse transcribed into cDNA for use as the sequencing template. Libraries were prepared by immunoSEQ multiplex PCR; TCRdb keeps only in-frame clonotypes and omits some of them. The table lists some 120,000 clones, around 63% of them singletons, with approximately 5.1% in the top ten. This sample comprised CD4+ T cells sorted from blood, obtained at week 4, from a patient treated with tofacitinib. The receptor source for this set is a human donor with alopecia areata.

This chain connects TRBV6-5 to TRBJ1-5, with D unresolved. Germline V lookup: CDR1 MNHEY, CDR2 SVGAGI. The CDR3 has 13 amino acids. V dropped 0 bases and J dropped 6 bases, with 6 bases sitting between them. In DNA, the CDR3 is TGTGCCAGCAGTTACTCACACGGTCAGCCCCAGCATTTT. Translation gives CASSYSHGQPQHF.

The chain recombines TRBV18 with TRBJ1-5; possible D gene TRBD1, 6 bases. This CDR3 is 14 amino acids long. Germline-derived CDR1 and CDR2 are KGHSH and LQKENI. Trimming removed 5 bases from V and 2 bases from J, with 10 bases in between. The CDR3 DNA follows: TGTGCCAGCTCAAAACAGGGCCGCAATCAGCCCCAGCATTTT. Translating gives CASSKQGRNQPQHF.

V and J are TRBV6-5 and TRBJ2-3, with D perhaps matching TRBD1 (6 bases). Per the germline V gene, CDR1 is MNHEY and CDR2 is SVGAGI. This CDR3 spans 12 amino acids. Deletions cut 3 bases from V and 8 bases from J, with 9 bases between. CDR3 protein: CASSYRGGTQYF. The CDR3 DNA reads TGTGCCAGCAGTTATAGAGGGGGTACGCAGTATTTT.

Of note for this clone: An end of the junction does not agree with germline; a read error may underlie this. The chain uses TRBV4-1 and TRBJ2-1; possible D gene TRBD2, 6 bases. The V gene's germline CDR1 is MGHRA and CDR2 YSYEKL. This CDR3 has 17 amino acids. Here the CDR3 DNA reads TGCGCCAGCAGCCAACCCTCGAAACTAGCTCCCCTCAATGAGCAGCTCTTC. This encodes CASSQPSKLAPLNEQLF.

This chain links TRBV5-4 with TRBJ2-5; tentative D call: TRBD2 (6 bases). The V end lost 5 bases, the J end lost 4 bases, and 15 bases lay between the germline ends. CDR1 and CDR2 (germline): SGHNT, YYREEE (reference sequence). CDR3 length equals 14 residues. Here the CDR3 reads CASRDRGRIETQYF. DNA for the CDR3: TGTGCCAGCAGAGACCGGGGGAGGATAGAGACCCAGTACTTC.

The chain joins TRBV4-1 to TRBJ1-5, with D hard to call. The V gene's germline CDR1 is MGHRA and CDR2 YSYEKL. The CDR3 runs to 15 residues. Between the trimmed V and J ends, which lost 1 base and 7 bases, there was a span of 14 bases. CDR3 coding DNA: TGCGCCAGCAGCCAAGTAACTAGGTGGGGACAGCCCCAGCATTTT. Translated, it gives CASSQVTRWGQPQHF.

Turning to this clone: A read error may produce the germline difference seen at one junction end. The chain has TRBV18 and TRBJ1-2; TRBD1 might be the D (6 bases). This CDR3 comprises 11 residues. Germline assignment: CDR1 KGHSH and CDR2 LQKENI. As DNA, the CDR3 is TGTGCCAGCTCATCCCGACAGGACCGGTACTTC. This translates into CASSSRQDRYF.

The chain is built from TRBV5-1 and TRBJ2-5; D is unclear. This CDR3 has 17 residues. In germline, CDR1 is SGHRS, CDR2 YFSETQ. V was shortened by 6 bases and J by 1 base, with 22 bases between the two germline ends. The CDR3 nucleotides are TGCGCCAGCATGATTTCTTCTGCGCCGAGACTCCAAGAGACCCAGTACTTC. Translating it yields CASMISSAPRLQETQYF.

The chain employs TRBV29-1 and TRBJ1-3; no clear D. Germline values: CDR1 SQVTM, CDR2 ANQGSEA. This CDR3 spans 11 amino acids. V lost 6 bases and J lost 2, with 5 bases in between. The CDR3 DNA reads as TGCAGCGTCTCAACTGGAAACACCATATATTTT. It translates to CSVSTGNTIYF.

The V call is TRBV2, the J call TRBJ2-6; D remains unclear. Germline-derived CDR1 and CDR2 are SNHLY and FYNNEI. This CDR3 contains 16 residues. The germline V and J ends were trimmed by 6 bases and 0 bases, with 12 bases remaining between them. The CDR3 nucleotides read TGTGCCAGCAGGCTCGGACGGCACTCTGGGGCCAACGTCCTGACTTTC. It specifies CASRLGRHSGANVLTF. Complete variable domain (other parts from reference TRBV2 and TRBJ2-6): EPEVTQTPSHQVTQMGQEVILRCVPISNHLYFYWYRQILGQKVEFLVSFYNNEISEKSEIFDDQFSVERPDGSNFTLKIRSTKLEDSAMYFCASRLGRHSGANVLTFGAGSRLTVL.

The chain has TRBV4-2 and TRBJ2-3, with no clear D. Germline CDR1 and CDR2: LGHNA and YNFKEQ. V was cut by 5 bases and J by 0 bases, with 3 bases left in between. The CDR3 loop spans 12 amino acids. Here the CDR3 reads CASSYSTDTQYF. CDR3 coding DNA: TGTGCCAGCAGCTACAGCACAGATACGCAGTATTTT.

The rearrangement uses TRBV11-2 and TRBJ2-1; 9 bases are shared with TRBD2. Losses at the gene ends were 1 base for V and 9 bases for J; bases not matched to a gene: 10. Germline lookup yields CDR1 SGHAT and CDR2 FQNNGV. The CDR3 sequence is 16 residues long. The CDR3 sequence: CASSLVRLAVVGEQFF. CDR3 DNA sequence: TGTGCCAGCAGCTTAGTTCGACTAGCGGTCGTCGGTGAGCAGTTCTTC.